The clone carrying this TCR beta chain is a singleton in its sample. Antigen specificity is unknown. Clones were sequenced by immunoSEQ multiplex PCR, and TCRdb holds only the in-frame ones, with some missing. Here the sample spans some 74,000 clones, around 89% being singletons. CDR1 SGHAT and CDR2 FQNNGV come from the germline V gene. The CDR3 covers 16 residues. V was cut by 1 base and J by 4 bases, with 16 bases left in between. The data are from a study of OX40 agonist ivuxolimab in advanced cancers. Study-wide background: Hepatocellular carcinoma, melanoma, renal cell or head and neck cancer was diagnosed in the dose-escalation patients. Treatment received earlier with anti-PD-1, anti-PD-L1 or anti-CTLA-4 agents was allowed, and 40% had some. Study results and caveats: Circulating CD4+ and CD8+ T cells showed clonal expansion by week 6 at 0.1 to 3.0 mg/kg.

The cohort excluded patients with autoimmune disease history or systemic immunosuppression. The rearrangement links TRBV11-2 to TRBJ1-2; no firm D call. The input for sequencing was CD4+ or CD8+ T cells sorted from blood, taken in a trial of the OX40 agonist ivuxolimab. This receptor was taken from an adult with an advanced solid tumor such as melanoma, head and neck, liver or kidney cancer. The CDR3 DNA reads TGTGCCAGCAGCTTAGCGGGAGGTAGGAACGGCTATGGCTACACCTTC. Its protein is CASSLAGGRNGYGYTF.